Listed below are T cell receptor beta chains from one sample, sequenced in a study of brain T cells in children with intractable seizures. Only in-frame clones appear in the TCRdb table, and some are missing; sequencing was by immunoSEQ multiplex PCR. The profile shows roughly 69,000 clones, approximately 95% of them singletons. The sample consisted of peripheral blood, taken at surgery. These receptors were taken from a boy younger than two with focal cortical dysplasia and intractable seizures. The CDR3 runs from the conserved cysteine through the conserved F or W. D genes are given only for firm matches. Size tells how often a clone was seen (once, few, many) or the class of an expanded clone, and some rows leave it out.

v_gene	d_gene	j_gene	abundance	CDR3aa	CDR3nt
TRBV6-2/TRBV6-3	NA	TRBJ1-1	NA	CASSYPTGGLNTEAFF	TGTGCCAGCAGTTACCCCACGGGGGGGTTGAACACTGAAGCTTTCTTT
TRBV7-2	NA	TRBJ1-5	NA	CASSLGRAGANQPQHF	TGTGCCAGCAGCTTAGGGAGGGCAGGGGCGAATCAGCCCCAGCATTTT
TRBV27	TRBD1	TRBJ1-5	once	CASSTQGQSNQPQHF	TGTGCCAGCAGTACCCAGGGACAGAGTAATCAGCCCCAGCATTTT
TRBV6-5	TRBD1	TRBJ2-5	NA	CASSRGQGETQYF	TGTGCCAGCAGTCGGGGACAGGGAGAGACCCAGTACTTC
TRBV7-7	NA	TRBJ2-7	once	CASSPPGHRHF	TGTGCCAGCAGCCCACCGGGACACAGACACTTC
TRBV6-5	NA	TRBJ2-2	NA	CASSYSLGEGGRELFF	TGTGCCAGCAGTTACTCGCTGGGGGAGGGGGGCCGGGAGCTGTTTTTT
TRBV5-1	TRBD1	TRBJ2-1	NA	CASSGTGVHNEQFF	TGCGCCAGCTCCGGGACAGGTGTGCACAATGAGCAGTTCTTC
TRBV28	NA	TRBJ1-2	once	CASSLNPFYGYTF	TGTGCCAGCAGTTTAAATCCCTTCTATGGCTACACCTTC
TRBV5-1	TRBD2	TRBJ2-1	NA	CASSLEWRGGIDEQFF	TGCGCCAGCAGCTTGGAGTGGCGGGGGGGCATCGATGAGCAGTTCTTC
TRBV19	NA	TRBJ2-7	NA	CASGPAGDSYEQYF	TGTGCCAGTGGTCCCGCAGGGGACTCCTACGAGCAGTACTTC
TRBV28	TRBD1	TRBJ2-3	once	CASRRQGAGAGADTQYF	TGTGCCAGCAGAAGACAGGGGGCCGGAGCGGGAGCAGATACGCAGTATTTT
TRBV6-1	NA	TRBJ1-4	NA	CASSRQPSNEKLFF	TGTGCCAGCAGCCGACAGCCCAGTAATGAAAAACTGTTTTTT
TRBV27	TRBD2	TRBJ2-1	NA	CASRSSGGRSYNEQFF	TGTGCCAGCAGGTCTAGCGGGGGGCGATCCTACAATGAGCAGTTCTTC
TRBV10-2	TRBD2	TRBJ2-1	NA	CASSEILADSYNEQFF	TGCGCCAGCAGTGAGATCCTAGCGGACTCCTACAATGAGCAGTTCTTC
TRBV15	TRBD2	TRBJ2-2	NA	CATSSGLAGEGTGELFF	TGTGCCACCAGCAGTGGACTAGCGGGAGAAGGAACCGGGGAGCTGTTTTTT
TRBV5-4	NA	TRBJ1-2	NA	CASSLVGAAYGYTF	TGTGCCAGCAGCTTGGTAGGGGCAGCTTATGGCTACACCTTC
TRBV4-1	TRBD1	TRBJ1-5	once	CASSQEAGGINQPQHF	TGCGCCAGCAGCCAAGAGGCAGGGGGAATCAATCAGCCCCAGCATTTT
TRBV21-1	NA	TRBJ2-6	NA	CASTKGGRGSGANVLTF	TGTGCCAGCACAAAAGGGGGTCGAGGCTCTGGGGCCAACGTCCTGACTTTC
TRBV6-5	TRBD2	TRBJ2-1	NA	CASGGAYNEQFF	TGTGCCAGCGGGGGGGCCTACAATGAGCAGTTCTTC
TRBV12-5	TRBD1	TRBJ1-4	NA	CASGPRDRGPSTNEKLFF	TGTGCTAGTGGTCCCCGGGACAGAGGGCCCTCAACTAATGAAAAACTGTTTTTT
TRBV28	NA	TRBJ2-7	NA	CATGGLGYEQYF	TGTGCCACCGGGGGACTTGGCTACGAGCAGTACTTC
TRBV6-6	TRBD1	TRBJ1-6	NA	CASSSRQTGDSPLHF	TGTGCCAGCAGTTCCCGACAAACAGGGGATTCACCCCTCCACTTT
TRBV7-9	NA	TRBJ2-1	NA	CASSLSVPGGDYNEQFF	TGTGCCAGCAGCTTATCCGTTCCTGGTGGGGATTACAATGAGCAGTTCTTC
TRBV2	TRBD1	TRBJ2-7	few	CASSEEGQSSSYEQYF	TGTGCCAGCAGTGAAGAGGGACAGTCGAGCTCCTACGAGCAGTACTTC
TRBV7-8	TRBD1	TRBJ2-5	NA	CASSLVPDRGWVGVGETQYF	TGTGCCAGCAGCTTAGTCCCCGACAGGGGGTGGGTAGGAGTGGGAGAGACCCAGTACTTC
TRBV6-6	TRBD1	TRBJ1-4	NA	CASGGDSDEKLFF	TGTGCCAGCGGGGGGGACAGCGATGAAAAACTGTTTTTT
TRBV5-1	TRBD1	TRBJ2-5	NA	CASSTAGTGQETQYF	TGCGCCAGCAGCACGGCCGGGACAGGGCAAGAGACCCAGTACTTC